The 21 T cell receptor beta chains below were found in one sample sequenced in a study of T cell responses to AZD1222 COVID-19 vaccine. TCRdb's table, derived via immunoSEQ multiplex PCR, lists solely in-frame clones and lacks some. The sample lists roughly 120,000 clones, approximately 89% occurring once. The input for sequencing was peripheral blood, taken 28 days after the second AZD1222 dose. These receptors were collected from an adult who received the AZD1222 COVID-19 vaccine.

The rearrangement joins TRBV12-5 to TRBJ1-1, with D possibly matching TRBD1 (5 bases). The CDR3 spans 19 residues. V was trimmed by 3 bases and J by 4 bases, leaving 27 bases between them. Per germline, CDR1 LGHNT and CDR2 FRNRAP. The CDR3 DNA is TGTGCTAGTGGTTTCCGGGACCCAAACCCAAACAGGAGTCTCACTGAAGCTTTCTTT. It codes for CASGFRDPNPNRSLTEAFF.

The gene calls are TRBV19 and TRBJ1-6, with TRBD1 matching over 7 bases. Germline loops: CDR1 LNHDA, CDR2 SQIVND (reference sequence). V dropped 3 bases and J dropped 10; count of bases not matched to a gene: 3. The CDR3 sequence is 13 residues long. CDR3 in amino acids: CASSIYRGSPLHF. The CDR3 DNA reads as TGTGCCAGTAGTATTTACAGGGGATCACCCCTCCACTTT.

This clone was seen a handful of times. J is TRBJ1-3 and V is TRBV11-2, with D possibly TRBD1 on 6 matching bases. Trimming removed 8 bases from V and 0 bases from J, with 8 bases in between. The CDR3 loop spans 13 amino acids. Germline V gives CDR1 SGHAT, CDR2 FQNNGV. As DNA, the CDR3 is TGTGCCAGCGGACAGAGCTCTGGAAACACCATATATTTT. Translation gives CASGQSSGNTIYF.

V usage is TRBV7-8 and J usage is TRBJ2-5; 7 bases agree with TRBD1. The germline gives CDR1 SGHVS, CDR2 FQNEAQ. This CDR3 is built from 14 residues. Unmatched junction bases numbered 5, after V lost 4 bases and J lost 3 bases. The CDR3 spells CASSSGQVKETQYF. DNA for the CDR3: TGTGCCAGCAGCTCCGGACAGGTCAAAGAGACCCAGTACTTC.

J is TRBJ1-6 and V is TRBV5-1; no clear D. Germline V lookup: CDR1 SGHRS, CDR2 YFSETQ. The ends were cut back, 5 bases at V and 6 bases at J, with 12 bases in the middle. This CDR3 has 14 residues. This chain's CDR3 is CASRIGPGNSPLHF. The DNA for the CDR3 is TGCGCCAGCAGGATCGGACCCGGTAATTCACCCCTCCACTTT.

This chain connects TRBV28 to TRBJ2-5; D may be TRBD2 (5 bases). Per the germline V gene, CDR1 is MDHEN and CDR2 is SYDVKM. The CDR3 is 15 residues long. The germline V and J ends were trimmed by 4 bases and 1 base, with 13 bases remaining between them. The CDR3 reads CASSSSATSQETQYF. The CDR3 nucleotides are TGTGCCAGCAGTTCCTCAGCAACTAGCCAAGAGACCCAGTACTTC.

This clone was observed a handful of times. The chain recombines TRBV7-9 with TRBJ1-3, with D possibly matching TRBD1 (5 bases). V was shortened by 3 bases and J by 1 base, with 16 bases between the two germline ends. Germline V lookup: CDR1 SEHNR, CDR2 FQNEAQ (reference sequence). The CDR3 sequence is 17 residues long. Here the CDR3 DNA reads TGTGCCAGCAGCTTTGAACTTTGGGAGGGGTCTGGAAACACCATATATTTT. This encodes CASSFELWEGSGNTIYF.

This chain connects TRBV6-4 to TRBJ1-1, with a weak D call TRBD1 (5 bases). Germline V CDR1 and CDR2: MRHNA, SNTAGT. The germline V and J ends were trimmed by 2 bases and 2 bases, with 6 bases remaining between them. The CDR3 extends over 13 amino acids. CDR3 protein: CASSDRDNTEAFF. The DNA of the CDR3 is TGTGCCAGCAGTGACCGGGACAACACTGAAGCTTTCTTT.

A note on this clone: Other DNA sequences in the same sample also yield this CDR3. The chain carries TRBV18 and TRBJ1-2, with D maybe TRBD1 (5 bases). CDR1 and CDR2 from the germline V gene are KGHSH and LQKENI. The V end was cut by 3 bases, the J end by 3 bases, with 8 bases between. CDR3 length: 13 amino acids. CDR3 in amino acids: CASSPDRDYGYTF. The CDR3 bases are TGTGCCAGCTCACCCGACAGAGACTATGGCTACACCTTC.

The chain joins TRBV27 to TRBJ2-1; a possible D gene is TRBD2 (7 bases). Between the trimmed V and J ends, which lost 5 bases and 2 bases, there was a span of 16 bases. CDR1 and CDR2 (germline): MNHEY, SMNVEV (reference sequence). The CDR3 consists of 16 residues. The CDR3 loop reads CASSLGAGAAYNEQFF. In DNA form, the CDR3 reads TGTGCCAGCAGTCTGGGGGCGGGGGCGGCCTACAATGAGCAGTTCTTC.

The V gene is TRBV12-3 or TRBV12-4, the J gene TRBJ2-7, with a tentative D call TRBD1 (5 bases). The CDR3 runs 13 residues. V dropped 6 bases and J dropped 1 base, with 10 bases sitting between them. CDR3 bases: TGTGCCAGCAGGCCGGACAATTCCTACGAGCAGTACTTC. This encodes CASRPDNSYEQYF.

The V gene is TRBV5-1, the J gene TRBJ2-2; no firm D call. With 0 bases removed from V and 4 bases from J, the gap between germline ends came to 7 bases. The CDR3 totals 14 residues. Germline CDR1 SGHRS, CDR2 YFSETQ. The CDR3 protein is CASSLGQLTGELFF. The CDR3 nucleotides are TGCGCCAGCAGCTTGGGCCAGCTCACCGGGGAGCTGTTTTTT.

The chain combines TRBV24-1 with TRBJ2-3, with 11 bases fitting TRBD2. Germline CDR1 and CDR2: KGHDR and SFDVKD. The CDR3 spans 16 residues. The trim removed 4 bases at V and 5 bases at J, leaving 7 bases unmatched. The CDR3 loop reads CATSDNSGGALDTQYF. The DNA for the CDR3 is TGTGCCACCAGTGACAATAGCGGGGGGGCTTTAGATACGCAGTATTTT.

V gene TRBV7-9 combines with J gene TRBJ1-5; tentatively, D is TRBD1 (6 bases). Trimming took off 3 bases at V and 7 bases at J, with 13 bases between the two ends. The V gene's germline CDR1 is SEHNR and CDR2 FQNEAQ (reference sequence). The CDR3 covers 14 residues. This CDR3 reads CASSFEGVRQPQHF. The CDR3 DNA is TGTGCCAGCAGCTTTGAGGGGGTACGCCAGCCCCAGCATTTT.

This chain links TRBV27 with TRBJ2-5, with a possible D match to TRBD1 (5 bases). CDR1 and CDR2 (germline): MNHEY, SMNVEV (reference sequence). This CDR3 is 15 amino acids long. Trimming shortened V by 5 bases and J by 3 bases, and 16 bases separated the two germline ends. The CDR3 here is CASSPSQGSEETQYF. DNA of the CDR3: TGTGCCAGCAGTCCCTCCCAGGGTTCGGAAGAGACCCAGTACTTC.

The chain uses TRBV28 and TRBJ2-7, with TRBD1 matching 10 bases. Germline lookup yields CDR1 MDHEN and CDR2 SYDVKM. The junction had 4 bases not matched to a gene; V was cut back by 5 bases and J by 3 bases. The CDR3 spans 14 residues. CDR3 sequence reads: CASSPRDRGYEQYF. CDR3 DNA sequence: TGTGCCAGCAGTCCCAGGGACAGGGGCTACGAGCAGTACTTC.

V gene TRBV7-2 combines with J gene TRBJ1-5; D call uncertain. In germline, CDR1 is SGHTA, CDR2 FQGNSA. The CDR3 consists of 15 residues. The ends were cut back, 5 bases at V and 3 bases at J, with 14 bases in the middle. CDR3: CASSEGIPHNQPQHF. The CDR3 coding sequence is TGTGCCAGCAGCGAAGGCATCCCCCACAATCAGCCCCAGCATTTT.

The V and J genes are TRBV24-1 and TRBJ2-1, with D perhaps TRBD1 (5 bases). V lost 3 bases and J lost 7, with 6 bases in between. CDR1 is KGHDR and CDR2 is SFDVKD in the germline V gene. The length of the CDR3 is 12 residues. The CDR3 region has the DNA TGTGCCACCAGTGATGACAGAAATGAGCAGTTCTTC. This translates into CATSDDRNEQFF.

CDR3 sequence: CASIKEKGLRNTEAFF. The CDR3 region has the DNA TGTGCCAGCATCAAAGAGAAGGGTCTTCGGAACACTGAAGCTTTCTTT. The J gene is TRBJ1-1, the V gene TRBV2; D not certain. Germline V lookup: CDR1 SNHLY, CDR2 FYNNEI. V lost 7 bases to trimming and J lost 1 base, with 19 bases between them. CDR3 length: 16 amino acids.

The chain employs TRBV18 and TRBJ2-4, with a weak D call TRBD1 (7 bases). CDR3 length equals 17 residues. V lost 1 base and J lost 7, with 20 bases in between. Germline CDR1 and CDR2: KGHSH and LQKENI. The CDR3 here is CASSPRPRGTGANIQYF. The CDR3 DNA follows: TGTGCCAGCTCACCACGTCCCAGGGGGACGGGAGCGAACATTCAGTACTTC.

The chain couples TRBV20-1 to TRBJ2-2, with D perhaps TRBD2 (5 bases). V lost 3 bases and J lost 1, with 9 bases in between. This CDR3 comprises 14 residues. Germline V CDR1 and CDR2: DFQATT, SNEGSKA (reference sequence). CDR3 DNA sequence: TGCAGTGCTAGTGACGGGAAGAACACCGGGGAGCTGTTTTTT. This sequence encodes CSASDGKNTGELFF.